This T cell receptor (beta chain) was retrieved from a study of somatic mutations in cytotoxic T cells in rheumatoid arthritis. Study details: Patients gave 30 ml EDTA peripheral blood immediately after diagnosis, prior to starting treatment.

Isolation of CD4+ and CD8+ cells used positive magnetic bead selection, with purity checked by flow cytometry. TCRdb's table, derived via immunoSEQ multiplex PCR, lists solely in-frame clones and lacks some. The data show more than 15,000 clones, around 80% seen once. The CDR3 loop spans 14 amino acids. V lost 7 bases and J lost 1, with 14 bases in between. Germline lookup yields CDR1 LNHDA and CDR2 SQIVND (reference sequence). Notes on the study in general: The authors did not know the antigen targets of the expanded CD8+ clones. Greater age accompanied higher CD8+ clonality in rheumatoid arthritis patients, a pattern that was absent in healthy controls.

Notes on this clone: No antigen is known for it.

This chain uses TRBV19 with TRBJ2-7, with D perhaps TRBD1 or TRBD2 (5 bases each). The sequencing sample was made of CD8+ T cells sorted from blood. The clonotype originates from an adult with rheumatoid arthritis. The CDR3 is CASKPGTASYEQYF. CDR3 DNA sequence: TGTGCCAGTAAGCCCGGGACCGCGTCCTACGAGCAGTACTTC.